The T cell receptor (beta chain) described here comes from a study of T cell changes during pregnancy in multiple sclerosis. Assay: immunoSEQ multiplex PCR; the TCRdb copy retains only in-frame clones and omits some. Among 48,000 or so clones listed, 80% to 90% were seen once. With 3 bases clipped from V and 9 bases from J, the junction kept 11 bases outside the gene matches. The CDR3 runs 15 residues. Germline V CDR1 and CDR2: MNHNS, SASEGT. The source is a female donor with multiple sclerosis, enrolled in a pregnancy study. The material was CD4+ T cells from peripheral blood mononuclear cells, obtained in the second trimester of pregnancy. The gene calls are TRBV6-1 and TRBJ2-7; the match to TRBD1 covers 10 bases. CDR3 in amino acids: CASSELGTGVIGQYF. The CDR3 DNA reads as TGTGCCAGCAGTGAGCTGGGGACAGGGGTGATCGGGCAGTACTTC.